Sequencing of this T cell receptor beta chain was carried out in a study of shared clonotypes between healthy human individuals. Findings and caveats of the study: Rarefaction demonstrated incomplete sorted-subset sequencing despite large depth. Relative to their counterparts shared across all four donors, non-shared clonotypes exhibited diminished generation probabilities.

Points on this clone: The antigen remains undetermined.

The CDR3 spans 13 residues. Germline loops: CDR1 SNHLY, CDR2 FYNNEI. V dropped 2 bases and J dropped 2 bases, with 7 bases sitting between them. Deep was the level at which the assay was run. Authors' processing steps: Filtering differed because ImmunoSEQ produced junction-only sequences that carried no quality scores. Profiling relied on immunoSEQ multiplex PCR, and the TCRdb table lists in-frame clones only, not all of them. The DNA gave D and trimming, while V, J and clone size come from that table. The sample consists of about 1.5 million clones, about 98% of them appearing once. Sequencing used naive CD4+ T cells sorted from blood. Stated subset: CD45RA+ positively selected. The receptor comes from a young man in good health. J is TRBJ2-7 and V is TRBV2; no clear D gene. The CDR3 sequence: CASSENSPYEQYF. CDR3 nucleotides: TGTGCCAGCAGTGAAAACAGTCCCTACGAGCAGTACTTC. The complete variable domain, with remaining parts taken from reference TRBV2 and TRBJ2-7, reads EPEVTQTPSHQVTQMGQEVILRCVPISNHLYFYWYRQILGQKVEFLVSFYNNEISEKSEIFDDQFSVERPDGSNFTLKIRSTKLEDSAMYFCASSENSPYEQYFGPGTRLTVT.